What follows are 21 T cell receptor beta chains derived from one specimen sequenced in a study of graft-versus-host responses after intestinal transplantation. Assay: immunoSEQ multiplex PCR; the TCRdb copy retains only in-frame clones and omits some. The sample comprises roughly 100,000 clones, roughly 87% of which are singletons, and around 0.96% rests with the top ten. The antigens these receptors bind are not known. The sample was unstimulated CD4+ T cells sorted from spleen or lymph node cells, taken before intestinal transplant. These receptor sequences come from a human donor who received an intestinal transplant.

This clone was seen just once. V is TRBV6-1 and J is TRBJ1-3; no firm D call. CDR1 and CDR2 (germline): MNHNS, SASEGT. Trimming took 6 bases from V and 0 from J, leaving 9 bases between them. The CDR3 length is 14 residues. The CDR3 nucleotides are TGTGCCAGCAGGATTCAGGTCTCTGGAAACACCATATATTTT. This sequence encodes CASRIQVSGNTIYF.

The genes are TRBV2 and TRBJ1-2, with D unclear. CDR1 and CDR2 from the germline V gene are SNHLY and FYNNEI. The CDR3 length is 14 residues. V lost 3 bases and J 4 bases, leaving 12 bases between the germline ends. CDR3 in DNA: TGTGCCAGCAGTGAGCGGGGTACGTTCTATGGCTACACCTTC. Encoded protein: CASSERGTFYGYTF.

The chain employs TRBV27 and TRBJ2-5; tentatively, D is TRBD2 (6 bases). V lost 5 bases to trimming and J lost 5 bases, with 9 bases between them. From germline, CDR1 is MNHEY and CDR2 SMNVEV (reference sequence). This CDR3 contains 12 residues. CDR3 in DNA: TGTGCCAGCAGTCAGGGAGGCGAGACCCAGTACTTC. It is translated as CASSQGGETQYF.

The V call is TRBV11-1, the J call TRBJ1-3; tentative D call: TRBD1 (6 bases). V was trimmed by 5 bases and J by 3 bases, leaving 17 bases between them. Germline V gives CDR1 SGHAT, CDR2 FQDESV (reference sequence). The CDR3 covers 16 residues. The CDR3 region is CASSDRQDALGNTIYF. Written as DNA, the CDR3 is TGTGCCAGCAGCGATAGACAGGACGCACTTGGAAACACCATATATTTT.

The chain employs TRBV4-2 and TRBJ1-4; TRBD1 is a possible D gene (5 bases). The CDR3 runs to 15 residues. Trimming shortened V by 0 bases and J by 4 bases, and 9 bases separated the two germline ends. Germline-derived CDR1 and CDR2 are LGHNA and YNFKEQ. CDR3: CASSQEKRGNEKLFF. CDR3 in DNA: TGTGCCAGCAGCCAAGAAAAAAGGGGTAATGAAAAACTGTTTTTT.

The chain uses TRBV6-6 and TRBJ1-5, with 8 bases identical to TRBD1. Germline V lookup: CDR1 MNHNY, CDR2 SVGAGI (reference sequence). The CDR3 is made up of 15 amino acids. With V trimmed by 6 bases and J by 4 bases, 8 bases remained unmatched. The CDR3 sequence: CASRPTGGQNQPQHF. CDR3 nucleotide sequence: TGTGCCAGCAGGCCAACAGGGGGACAGAATCAGCCCCAGCATTTT.

The chain has TRBV28 and TRBJ2-5; D might be TRBD2 (5 bases). The CDR3 contains 14 residues. Germline CDR1 reads MDHEN; CDR2 reads SYDVKM. V was cut by 6 bases and J by 9 bases, with 20 bases left in between. The chain's CDR3 is CASSPTLELGPQYF. The CDR3 DNA is TGTGCCAGCAGCCCTACCCTGGAACTAGGACCCCAGTACTTC.

The gene calls are TRBV7-9 and TRBJ1-3, with D unclear. Trimming stripped 5 bases from V and 0 bases from J, with 17 bases between. The CDR3 spans 17 residues. From germline, CDR1 is SEHNR and CDR2 FQNEAQ (reference sequence). CDR3 in amino acids: CASSDPGRTSSGNTIYF. The CDR3 DNA reads TGTGCCAGCAGCGACCCTGGGCGCACCAGCTCTGGAAACACCATATATTTT.

Points on this clone: Mismatch with germline at one junction end may stem from a read error. The gene calls are TRBV5-1 and TRBJ2-5; D is uncertain. CDR1 and CDR2 from the germline V gene are SGHRS and YFSETQ. The CDR3 totals 14 residues. CDR3 bases: TGCGCCAGCAGCTTGGGCCAGCCTCAAGAGGCCCAGTACTTC. Encoded protein: CASSLGQPQEAQYF.

CDR3 in amino acids: CASSRGRPISGNTIYF. Here the CDR3 DNA reads TGCGCCAGCAGCCGCGGACGTCCCATCTCTGGAAACACCATATATTTT. This sequence joins TRBV4-1 and TRBJ1-3, with D hard to call. The CDR3 has 16 residues. CDR1 and CDR2 from the germline V gene are MGHRA and YSYEKL. Trimming took off 4 bases at V and 0 bases at J, with 13 bases between the two ends.

The chain employs TRBV6-1 and TRBJ2-7; D possibly corresponds to TRBD1 (5 bases). V lost 7 bases and J 4 bases, leaving 20 bases between the germline ends. Germline V lookup: CDR1 MNHNS, CDR2 SASEGT. The CDR3 consists of 15 residues. CDR3 sequence: CASTPSSGATYEQYF. The CDR3 DNA follows: TGTGCCAGCACTCCGTCTAGTGGGGCTACATACGAGCAGTACTTC.

This chain connects TRBV7-6 to TRBJ2-2; the D is unclear. This CDR3 region has 13 residues. Germline CDR1 is SGHVS and CDR2 is FNYEAQ. V was trimmed by 5 bases and J by 1 base, leaving 5 bases between them. CDR3 nucleotide sequence: TGTGCCAGCAGCCCCCAGAACACCGGGGAGCTGTTTTTT. This codes for CASSPQNTGELFF.

This chain links TRBV9 with TRBJ2-7; weak D call: TRBD1 (6 bases). The CDR3 is made up of 13 amino acids. Trimming shortened V by 3 bases and J by 2 bases, and 9 bases separated the two germline ends. Germline V gene sequence: CDR1 SGDLS, CDR2 YYNGEE. The CDR3 bases are TGTGCCAGCAGCGCCGGGACACCCTACGAGCAGTACTTC. Encoded protein: CASSAGTPYEQYF.

The V gene is TRBV4-1, the J gene TRBJ2-6; 10 bases are a match to TRBD2. CDR3 length equals 17 residues. Germline values: CDR1 MGHRA, CDR2 YSYEKL. Trimming at V came to 6 bases and at J to 0 bases, leaving 5 bases not matched to a gene. CDR3 sequence (DNA): TGCGCCAGCAGACCCGGGACTAGCGTCTCTGGGGCCAACGTCCTGACTTTC. Translation: CASRPGTSVSGANVLTF.

This chain connects TRBV4-2 to TRBJ1-5; D call uncertain. Germline CDR1 LGHNA, CDR2 YNFKEQ. The V end was cut by 0 bases, the J end by 7 bases, with 19 bases between. The length of the CDR3 is 17 residues. For the CDR3, the DNA is TGTGCCAGCAGCCAAGATCGCCAGATGCCGGGCAGACAGCCCCAGCATTTT. This gives the protein CASSQDRQMPGRQPQHF.

The chain couples TRBV5-1 to TRBJ1-5; D may be TRBD1 (5 bases). CDR1 is SGHRS, CDR2 YFSETQ, per germline. Trimming removed 4 bases at V and 0 bases at J, with 11 bases between. This CDR3 has 15 residues. CDR3 DNA sequence: TGCGCCAGCAGCCCCGGGACGGATAGCAATCAGCCCCAGCATTTT. The encoded protein is CASSPGTDSNQPQHF.

This clone was observed once. Written as DNA, the CDR3 is TGCGCCAGCAGCCAAGAGGGCTCAATGAACACTGAAGCTTTCTTT. Translation gives CASSQEGSMNTEAFF. This chain connects TRBV4-1 to TRBJ1-1; unclear D gene. Between the trimmed V and J ends, which lost 0 bases and 0 bases, there was a span of 8 bases. Germline CDR1 MGHRA, CDR2 YSYEKL. The CDR3 spans 15 residues.

The chain couples TRBV6-5 to TRBJ2-7, with a possible D match to TRBD1 (5 bases). Trimming removed 4 bases at V and 5 bases at J, with 9 bases between. Germline loops: CDR1 MNHEY, CDR2 SVGAGI. This CDR3 comprises 12 residues. The CDR3 nucleotides are TGTGCCAGCAGTTCACCAGGGCACGAGCAGTACTTC. Translated, it gives CASSSPGHEQYF.

The genes are TRBV20-1 and TRBJ2-1; D is ambiguous. Per germline, CDR1 DFQATT and CDR2 SNEGSKA (reference sequence). The CDR3 runs 11 residues. Trimming took off 5 bases at V and 4 bases at J, with 6 bases between the two ends. The CDR3: CSAETYNEQFF. The CDR3 DNA sequence: TGCAGTGCTGAAACATACAATGAGCAGTTCTTC.

This clone was detected only a few times. The V call is TRBV5-5, the J call TRBJ2-2, with D perhaps TRBD1 (5 bases). Looked up from germline, CDR1 is SGHKS and CDR2 is YYEKEE (reference sequence). V shed 0 bases and J shed 16 bases, with 13 bases lying between them. The length of the CDR3 is 12 residues. This chain's CDR3 is CASSLVAGKRFF. DNA for the CDR3: TGTGCCAGCAGCTTGGTCGCAGGGAAAAGGTTTTTT.

The V call is TRBV7-9, the J call TRBJ2-1; D unclear. Trimming stripped 3 bases from V and 3 bases from J, with 15 bases between. This CDR3 spans 16 amino acids. Germline CDR1 SEHNR, CDR2 FQNEAQ (reference sequence). The CDR3 loop reads CASSFRLSILYNEQFF. CDR3 DNA sequence: TGTGCCAGCAGCTTCCGACTTTCCATTCTCTACAATGAGCAGTTCTTC.